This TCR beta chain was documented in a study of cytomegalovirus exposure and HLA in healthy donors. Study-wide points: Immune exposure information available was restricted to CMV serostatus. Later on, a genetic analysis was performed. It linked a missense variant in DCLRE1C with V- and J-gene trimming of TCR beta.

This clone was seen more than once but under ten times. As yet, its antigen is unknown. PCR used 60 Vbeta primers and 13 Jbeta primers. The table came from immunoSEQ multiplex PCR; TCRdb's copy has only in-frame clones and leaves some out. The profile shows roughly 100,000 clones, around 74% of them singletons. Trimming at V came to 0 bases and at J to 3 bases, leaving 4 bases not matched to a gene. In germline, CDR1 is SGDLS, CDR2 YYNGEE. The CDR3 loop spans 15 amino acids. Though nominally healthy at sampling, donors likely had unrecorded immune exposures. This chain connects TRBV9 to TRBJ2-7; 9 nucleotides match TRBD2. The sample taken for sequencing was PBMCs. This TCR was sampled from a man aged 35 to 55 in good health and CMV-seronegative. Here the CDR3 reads CASSVGLAGHYEQYF. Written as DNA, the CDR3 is TGTGCCAGCAGCGTAGGGCTAGCGGGGCACTACGAGCAGTACTTC. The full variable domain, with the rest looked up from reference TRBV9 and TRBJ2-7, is DSGVTQTPKHLITATGQRVTLRCSPRSGDLSVYWYQQSLDQGLQFLIQYYNGEERAKGNILERFSAQQFPDLHSELNLSSLELGDSALYFCASSVGLAGHYEQYFGPGTRLTVT.